This TCR beta chain is drawn from a study of T cell repertoires in cytomegalovirus infection. Overall study context: Public TCR beta signatures were indicative of both CMV infection and a matching HLA type.

This clonotype showed up many times. Its antigen is currently unknown. Whole-study results and caveats: Pooled public TCR beta family frequency picked out CMV carriers with the relevant HLA. The response measured ex vivo was dominated by TCR beta clonotypes (HLA-C-restricted and CMV-specific).

A single record per CDR3 protein comes from TCRdb applying MiXCR to the reads. The sample includes fewer than 400,000 distinct CDR3 sequences, 15% to 20% of them seen just once. The specimen was PBMCs. The origin of this receptor is a human donor in good health (CMV status not recorded). Some clones in this sample may be carry-over from other donors' samples.

The CDR3 DNA reads TGTGCCAGCAGCCAGAGGGGGGTGAACACTGAAGCTTTCTTT. Protein product: CASSQRGVNTEAFF. This chain links TRBV7-6 with TRBJ1-1; perhaps TRBD1 as D (6 bases). The length of the CDR3 is 14 residues. Trimming took off 5 bases at V and 0 bases at J, with 10 bases between the two ends. Germline lookup yields CDR1 SGHVS and CDR2 FNYEAQ.